This TCR beta chain was identified during a study of cytomegalovirus exposure and HLA in healthy donors. Study-level background: The same platform was used for the 90 to 150 validation repertoires as for the roughly 700 first-cohort repertoires, as reported in a later analysis.

Notes on the study in general: Cytomegalovirus-associated TCR beta chains were listed, numbering some 170.

Trimming took off 5 bases at V and 7 bases at J, with 12 bases between the two ends. The CDR3 has 13 residues. Germline V CDR1 and CDR2: GTSNPN, SVGIG (reference sequence). TCRdb keeps only in-frame clones here, not all; method: immunoSEQ multiplex PCR. The sample shows around 130,000 clones, more than 70% of them seen only once. A word on this clone: Its antigen is unidentified.

Sequences were obtained from PBMCs. The origin of this receptor is a young woman in good health and CMV-seronegative. This sequence joins TRBV30 and TRBJ1-6; D is unclear. Written as DNA, the CDR3 is TGTGCCTGGGCAGGCTTAGTAAATTCACCCCTCCACTTT. Residues: CAWAGLVNSPLHF.